Shown below are 26 T cell receptor beta chains from a single sample sequenced in a study of vaccination and CD4 T cells after COVID-19. TCRdb analysed the PCR reads with MiXCR anew, one entry per CDR3 protein. The table records approximately 19,000 distinct CDR3 sequences, roughly 60% of them present only once. The sample consisted of CD4+ T cells from blood, taken after SARS-CoV-2 vaccination. The source is a human donor who had recovered from COVID-19.

The V gene is TRBV7-2, the J gene TRBJ2-7; D assignment may be TRBD1 or TRBD2 (6 bases each). Germline V gives CDR1 SGHTA, CDR2 FQGNSA. Trimming cost V 5 bases and J 2 bases, with 19 bases left between them. The CDR3 has 16 residues. DNA of the CDR3: TGTGCCAGCAGCGGACAGACCGGGACTCCAACCTACGAGCAGTACTTC. Its translation is CASSGQTGTPTYEQYF.

On this clonotype: Germline and junction disagree at one end, which may indicate a read error. This CDR3 reads CSATGWFGGRYNGQFF. CDR3 bases: TGCAGTGCTACGGGCTGGTTCGGCGGGAGGTACAATGGGCAGTTCTTC. This chain joins TRBV20-1 and TRBJ2-1, with TRBD2 identical over 8 bases. Germline CDR1 DFQATT, CDR2 SNEGSKA (reference sequence). CDR3 length: 16 residues.

This clonotype was seen only a few times. The chain links TRBV20-1 to TRBJ2-3, with TRBD2 identical over 7 bases. Trimming at V came to 3 bases and at J to 3 bases, leaving 0 bases not matched to a gene. The CDR3 contains 12 residues. Germline V gene data show CDR1 as DFQATT and CDR2 as SNEGSKA (reference sequence). DNA of the CDR3: TGCAGTGCTAGCGGGAGGACAGATACGCAGTATTTT. This gives the protein CSASGRTDTQYF.

The table lists this clonotype with a few counts. The rearrangement links TRBV24-1 to TRBJ1-2, with D possibly being TRBD1 (5 bases). Trimming shortened V by 9 bases and J by 1 base, and 23 bases separated the two germline ends. In germline, CDR1 is KGHDR, CDR2 SFDVKD. CDR3 length equals 17 residues. CDR3 DNA: TGTGCCACCCCCAGCCGCGCGGGGGGTCGCGATAACTATGGCTACACCTTC. Protein product: CATPSRAGGRDNYGYTF.

The rearrangement joins TRBV28 to TRBJ2-1; TRBD2 matches 7 bases. The CDR3 is 16 amino acids. Germline lookup yields CDR1 MDHEN and CDR2 SYDVKM. J lost 0 bases, V lost 5 bases, and 7 bases had no gene match. CDR3 sequence reads: CASSGAGISSYNEQFF. The CDR3, as DNA: TGTGCCAGCAGTGGAGCGGGGATAAGCTCCTACAATGAGCAGTTCTTC.

The chain employs TRBV19 and TRBJ1-2; TRBD1 might be the D (5 bases). From germline, CDR1 is LNHDA and CDR2 SQIVND (reference sequence). The CDR3 covers 15 residues. V dropped 2 bases and J dropped 6 bases, with 16 bases sitting between them. The CDR3 protein is CASSISGGTSDGYTF. For the CDR3, the DNA is TGTGCCAGTAGTATATCGGGGGGAACATCAGATGGCTACACCTTC.

The chain joins TRBV15 to TRBJ1-1, with D uncertain. Germline V gives CDR1 LNHNV, CDR2 YYDKDF (reference sequence). The CDR3 has 13 residues. Trimming removed 1 base from V and 0 bases from J, with 3 bases in between. The CDR3: CATSRAVNTEAFF. CDR3 nucleotide sequence: TGTGCCACCAGCAGAGCTGTGAACACTGAAGCTTTCTTT.

The chain combines TRBV19 with TRBJ2-3; the match to TRBD1 covers 9 bases. This CDR3 is built from 16 residues. From germline, CDR1 is LNHDA and CDR2 SQIVND (reference sequence). V was pared by 5 bases and J by 4 bases, with 10 bases of the junction left unmatched. The CDR3 is CASSPRDRGVADTQYF. As DNA, the CDR3 is TGTGCCAGTAGTCCTCGTGACAGGGGGGTGGCAGATACGCAGTATTTT.

This clonotype was observed a single time. The chain couples TRBV7-9 to TRBJ2-3; 7 nucleotides agree with TRBD2. V was pared by 5 bases and J by 0 bases, with 5 bases of the junction left unmatched. CDR1 and CDR2 from the germline V gene are SEHNR and FQNEAQ (reference sequence). The CDR3 loop spans 15 amino acids. CDR3 loop: CASSDGRRSTDTQYF. CDR3 sequence (DNA): TGTGCCAGCAGCGACGGGAGGAGGAGCACAGATACGCAGTATTTT.

The J gene is TRBJ2-3, the V gene TRBV6-1; D gene unclear. The V gene's germline CDR1 is MNHNS and CDR2 SASEGT. Deletions cut 3 bases from V and 0 bases from J, with 7 bases between. This CDR3 spans 14 amino acids. CDR3 sequence: CASSDRSSTDTQYF. The CDR3 region has the DNA TGTGCCAGCAGTGACAGGTCTAGCACAGATACGCAGTATTTT.

The chain couples TRBV30 to TRBJ2-7; weak D call: TRBD2 (5 bases). The CDR3 is 12 residues long. Germline V gene data show CDR1 as GTSNPN and CDR2 as SVGIG (reference sequence). V was pared by 0 bases and J by 5 bases, with 8 bases between. The CDR3 protein is CAWSVSENEQYF. CDR3 nucleotides: TGTGCCTGGAGTGTTAGCGAAAACGAGCAGTACTTC.

The chain carries TRBV6-5 and TRBJ1-1; D is unclear. The CDR3 consists of 13 residues. Germline CDR1 and CDR2: MNHEY and SVGAGI. The V end was cut by 3 bases, the J end by 1 base, with 6 bases between. Here the CDR3 reads CASSYQENTEAFF. The DNA of the CDR3 is TGTGCCAGCAGTTATCAGGAGAACACTGAAGCTTTCTTT.

V usage is TRBV27 and J usage is TRBJ1-4; D not certain. Trimming took 7 bases from V and 2 from J, leaving 11 bases between them. The germline V gene encodes CDR1 MNHEY and CDR2 SMNVEV (reference sequence). The CDR3 extends over 14 amino acids. The CDR3 DNA sequence: TGTGCCAGCACCATCCCGCAGACTAATGAAAAACTGTTTTTT. This gives the protein CASTIPQTNEKLFF.

The genes are TRBV6-2 or TRBV6-3 and TRBJ2-4; weak D call: TRBD1 (6 bases). In germline, CDR1 is MNHEY, CDR2 SVGEGT. V was cut by 6 bases and J by 3 bases, with 18 bases left in between. The CDR3 runs 16 residues. Written as DNA, the CDR3 is TGTGCCAGCAGGGAACGTCCCCAAGGGGGCAAAAACATTCAGTACTTC. This encodes CASRERPQGGKNIQYF.

CDR3 residues: CASSAGTDGNTIYF. CDR3 DNA: TGTGCCAGTAGTGCCGGGACGGACGGAAACACCATATATTTT. V usage is TRBV19 and J usage is TRBJ1-3, with D possibly being TRBD1 (5 bases). The V and J ends lost 5 bases and 4 bases respectively, with 12 bases between them. Germline CDR1 is LNHDA and CDR2 is SQIVND (reference sequence). The CDR3 runs 14 residues.

The chain carries TRBV20-1 and TRBJ1-2; D gene uncertain. CDR1 is DFQATT and CDR2 is SNEGSKA in the germline V gene (reference sequence). CDR3 length: 15 amino acids. Trimming removed 2 bases at V and 1 base at J, with 14 bases between. As DNA, the CDR3 is TGCAGTGCTAGACCCTCGGGGTCTAATAACTATGGCTACACCTTC. It encodes CSARPSGSNNYGYTF.

A single count supports this clonotype. This chain links TRBV28 with TRBJ1-1, with no clear D. V was shortened by 7 bases and J by 2 bases, with 5 bases between the two germline ends. Germline V gene sequence: CDR1 MDHEN, CDR2 SYDVKM. The CDR3 has 11 amino acids. The CDR3 reads CASTFNTEAFF. CDR3 nucleotide sequence: TGTGCCAGCACTTTTAACACTGAAGCTTTCTTT.

This CDR3 reads CASSERTGSGGDTQYF. CDR3 in DNA: TGCGCCAGCAGCGAACGGACGGGTTCGGGTGGAGATACGCAGTATTTT. The chain has TRBV10-2 and TRBJ2-3, with D unclear. The CDR3 length is 16 residues. Trimming pared 6 bases from V and 5 bases from J, leaving 21 bases between. The germline V gene has CDR1 WSHSY and CDR2 SAAADI.

The rearrangement joins TRBV20-1 to TRBJ1-1, with TRBD1 matching 7 bases. The V segment lost 3 bases and the J segment 5 bases; nucleotides outside the gene matches: 12. This CDR3 is 15 amino acids long. The germline V gene has CDR1 DFQATT and CDR2 SNEGSKA (reference sequence). The CDR3 nucleotides are TGCAGTGCTAGTAACCGAAGGGGGCTCACGACTGAAGCTTTCTTT. Translated: CSASNRRGLTTEAFF.

The chain links TRBV18 to TRBJ1-1; TRBD1 matches at 9 bases. The V segment lost 2 bases and the J segment 0 bases; nucleotides outside the gene matches: 7. Germline CDR1 reads KGHSH; CDR2 reads LQKENI. The CDR3 totals 17 residues. In DNA form, the CDR3 reads TGTGCCAGCTCACCAACGGGACAGGGCGGCATGAACACTGAAGCTTTCTTT. This gives the protein CASSPTGQGGMNTEAFF.

This clonotype has a handful of counts. J is TRBJ1-2 and V is TRBV19; D remains ambiguous. V gave up 5 bases and J gave up 4 bases, with 11 bases separating them. The germline CDR1 and CDR2 sequences are LNHDA and SQIVND (reference sequence). The CDR3 runs 13 residues. CDR3 amino acids: CASSWRGSYGYTF. CDR3 coding DNA: TGTGCCAGTAGTTGGCGGGGATCCTATGGCTACACCTTC.

The gene calls are TRBV20-1 and TRBJ1-2; 8 bases agree with TRBD1. V shed 3 bases, J shed 8 bases, and the junction held 5 bases outside the gene matches. Germline assignment: CDR1 DFQATT and CDR2 SNEGSKA (reference sequence). The CDR3 loop spans 12 amino acids. CDR3 region: CSARRTGLGYTF. In nucleotides, the CDR3 is TGCAGTGCTAGGAGGACAGGGCTCGGCTACACCTTC.

This chain connects TRBV7-2 to TRBJ1-5; 7 nucleotides line up with TRBD1. The germline V gene has CDR1 SGHTA and CDR2 FQGNSA. Trimming took 5 bases from V and 4 from J; bases not matched to a gene: 5. The CDR3 has 14 residues. The CDR3 region is CASSQGGQNQPQHF. CDR3 DNA: TGTGCCAGCAGCCAGGGGGGACAGAATCAGCCCCAGCATTTT. Drawing the rest from reference TRBV7-2 and TRBJ1-5, the complete variable domain is GAGVSQSPSNKVTEKGKDVELRCDPISGHTALYWYRQSLGQGLEFLIYFQGNSAPDKSGLPSDRFSAERTGGSVSTLTIQRTQQEDSAVYLCASSQGGQNQPQHFGDGTRLSIL.

This clonotype was picked up a small number of times. The chain carries TRBV28 and TRBJ2-7; maybe TRBD2 (5 bases). Trimming stripped 6 bases from V and 2 bases from J, with 17 bases between. The CDR3 has 15 amino acids. Germline V lookup: CDR1 MDHEN, CDR2 SYDVKM. The CDR3 region has the DNA TGTGCCAGCAGCCCGGGCGGAGGAAAGACCTACGAGCAGTACTTC. This encodes CASSPGGGKTYEQYF.

This chain uses TRBV19 with TRBJ2-2; D unresolved. Germline values: CDR1 LNHDA, CDR2 SQIVND (reference sequence). V lost 7 bases to trimming and J lost 4 bases, with 10 bases between them. This CDR3 contains 13 residues. The CDR3 nucleotides read TGTGCCAGTATTGGCCGGGTCACCGGGGAGCTGTTTTTT. This codes for CASIGRVTGELFF.

The V and J genes are TRBV4-2 and TRBJ1-5; 7 positions agree with TRBD1. Germline-derived CDR1 and CDR2 are LGHNA and YNFKEQ. The CDR3 runs to 16 residues. V dropped 3 bases and J dropped 2; count of bases not matched to a gene: 7. This chain's CDR3 is CASSHEITGGNQPQHF. The CDR3, as DNA: TGTGCCAGCAGCCACGAGATCACAGGGGGCAATCAGCCCCAGCATTTT.